This TCR beta chain originates from a study of blood T cell repertoires in COVID-19. Study-wide background: Specimens from acute and convalescent COVID-19 originated in the United States, Italy and Spain. T cells, B-cell-depleted T cells, or PBMCs provided the cDNA or gDNA that served as material.

This CDR3 region has 13 residues. V was trimmed by 6 bases and J by 5 bases, leaving 13 bases between them. Germline lookup yields CDR1 KGHSH and CDR2 LQKENI. TCRdb's copy holds only in-frame clones and misses some; the assay was immunoSEQ multiplex PCR. The repertoire includes hundreds of thousands of clones, less than 85% of them detected once, and nearly 5% sits in the top ten. The sample taken for sequencing was peripheral blood. The source is a woman of 80 years or more with active or convalescent COVID-19. J is TRBJ2-5 and V is TRBV18; D is possibly TRBD2 (6 bases). The CDR3 region has the DNA TGTGCCAGCTCCTGGGGGGAGTTGGAGACCCAGTACTTC. Its protein product is CASSWGELETQYF.